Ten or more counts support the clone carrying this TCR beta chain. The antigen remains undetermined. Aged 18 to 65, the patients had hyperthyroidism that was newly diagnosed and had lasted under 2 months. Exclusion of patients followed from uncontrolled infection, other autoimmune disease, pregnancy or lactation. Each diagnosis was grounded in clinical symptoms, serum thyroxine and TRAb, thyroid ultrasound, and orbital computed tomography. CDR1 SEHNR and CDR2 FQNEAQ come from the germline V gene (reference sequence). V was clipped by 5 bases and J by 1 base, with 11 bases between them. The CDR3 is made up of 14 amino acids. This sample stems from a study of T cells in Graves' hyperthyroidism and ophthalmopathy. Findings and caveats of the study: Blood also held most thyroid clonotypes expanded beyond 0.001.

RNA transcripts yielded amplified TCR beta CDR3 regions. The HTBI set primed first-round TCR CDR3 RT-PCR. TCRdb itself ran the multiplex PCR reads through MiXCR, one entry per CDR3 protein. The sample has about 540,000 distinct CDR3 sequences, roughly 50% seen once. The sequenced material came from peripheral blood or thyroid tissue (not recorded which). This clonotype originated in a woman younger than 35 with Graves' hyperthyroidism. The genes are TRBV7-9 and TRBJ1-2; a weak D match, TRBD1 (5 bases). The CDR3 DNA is TGTGCCAGCAGCCCGCAGGGCATTAACTATGGCTACACCTTC. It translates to CASSPQGINYGYTF.